This passage covers 5 T cell receptor beta chains from one sample sequenced in a study of blood T cell repertoires in COVID-19. Measured with immunoSEQ multiplex PCR; TCRdb has only the in-frame clones, and not every one. This sample has 150,000 or so clones; around 83% occur once, and the top ten carry more than 2.5%. Source material: peripheral blood. All receptors come from an elderly woman with acute or convalescent COVID-19.

For the CDR3, the DNA is TGTGCCAGCAGCTCAAGACAGGTTGGTGCGACTGAAGCTTTCTTT. Amino acids: CASSSRQVGATEAFF. The J gene is TRBJ1-1, the V gene TRBV7-9; tentatively, D is TRBD1 (6 bases). The length of the CDR3 is 15 residues. Germline lookup yields CDR1 SEHNR and CDR2 FQNEAQ (reference sequence). Trimming pared 4 bases from V and 5 bases from J, leaving 17 bases between.

The V call is TRBV27, the J call TRBJ2-3; TRBD2 might be the D (6 bases). Germline V CDR1 and CDR2: MNHEY, SMNVEV (reference sequence). V was shortened by 4 bases and J by 1 base, with 21 bases between the two germline ends. This CDR3 has 18 residues. The DNA of the CDR3 is TGTGCCAGCAGTTCTAGCCGAGCTGACGGGGGAGGCACAGATACGCAGTATTTT. Protein: CASSSSRADGGGTDTQYF.

In this sample, this clone turned up once. V gene TRBV25-1 combines with J gene TRBJ1-5; D gene uncertain. The germline V and J ends were trimmed by 1 base and 0 bases, with 13 bases remaining between them. Germline V gene lookup returns CDR1 MGHDK and CDR2 SYGVNS. This CDR3 has 17 residues. The CDR3 nucleotides are TGTGCCAGCAGTGAATCGGGTAACCGGGGTAGCAATCAGCCCCAGCATTTT. Amino acids: CASSESGNRGSNQPQHF. The complete variable domain, with remaining parts taken from reference TRBV25-1 and TRBJ1-5, reads EADIYQTPRYLVIGTGKKITLECSQTMGHDKMYWYQQDPGMELHLIHYSYGVNSTEKGDLSSESTVSRIRTEHFPLTLESARPSHTSQYLCASSESGNRGSNQPQHFGDGTRLSIL.

The chain uses TRBV2 and TRBJ1-4; no clear D. CDR1 SNHLY and CDR2 FYNNEI come from the germline V gene. V shed 7 bases and J shed 4 bases, with 13 bases lying between them. The CDR3 runs to 14 residues. In DNA form, the CDR3 reads TGTGCCAGCAAGTCCGAGCTTCGTAATGAAAAACTGTTTTTT. Translation gives CASKSELRNEKLFF.

The rearrangement links TRBV7-9 to TRBJ1-5, with D uncertain. From germline, CDR1 is SEHNR and CDR2 FQNEAQ (reference sequence). The CDR3 is 15 amino acids. The ends were cut back, 5 bases at V and 4 bases at J, with 15 bases in the middle. This chain's CDR3 is CASSDVGGTNQPQHF. The CDR3 nucleotides are TGTGCCAGCAGCGACGTGGGAGGCACAAATCAGCCCCAGCATTTT.